The TCR beta chain under discussion was sequenced for a study of OX40 agonist ivuxolimab in advanced cancers. Turning to the overall study: The costimulatory receptor OX40 (CD134) was targeted by ivuxolimab, a fully human IgG2 agonistic monoclonal antibody. Intravenous ivuxolimab was administered to patients every 2 weeks at six dose levels: 0.01, 0.1, 0.3, 1.5, 3 and 10 mg/kg. Among the approximately 54 dose-escalation patients, around 20 had hepatocellular carcinoma, around 15 melanoma, 9 renal cell carcinoma and 9 head and neck cancer. In the dose-escalation cohort, around 80% of patients were male, and the mean age was approximately 60 years with a range of roughly 20 to 79. Peripheral TCRbeta sequencing aimed to test whether ivuxolimab altered TCR sequence diversity and caused clonal T-cell expansion. Prior anti-PD-1, anti-PD-L1 or anti-CTLA-4 therapy was permitted, and checkpoint inhibitors had been received by less than 45% of dose-escalation patients. The monotherapy dose-escalation portion (N ≈ 52 patients) of the phase I ivuxolimab trial is reported in the paper. Partial responses were achieved by three dose-escalation patients, of whom one had hepatocellular carcinoma and two had cutaneous melanoma.

The trial excluded patients who had a history of autoimmune disease or were on systemic immunosuppression. Peripheral blood for TCR sequencing was collected from all dose cohorts at baseline, on cycle 4 day 1, and on cycle 7 day 1. Samples were obtained from an open-label, multicenter, first-in-human phase I dose-escalation trial of ivuxolimab. The trial enrolled adults with locally advanced or metastatic head and neck squamous cell, hepatocellular, melanoma or renal cell carcinoma. Before TCR sequencing, CD4+ T cells and CD8+ T cells were sorted from peripheral blood as separate populations. V is shortened by 2 bases, J by 8 bases, and the region joining them spans 12 bases. The CDR3 numbers 13 residues from cysteine through phenylalanine. Solely the CDR3 DNA is kept, with 39 bases framed from the first base. CDR1 and CDR2 (SGHTA, FQGNSA) derive from the germline V gene. To sequence the TCRbeta CDR3 region, genomic DNA was isolated from the sorted cells. TCRbeta CDR3 regions were sequenced using the immunoSEQ Assay. Imported from immuneACCESS, the table was reduced by TCRdb to in-frame sequences with V and J called. These copies leave out some clones; in studies compared against another copy, an unresolved V gene accounts for under half, and the cause of the remainder is not known. The sample data list some 43,000 clones, and approximately 86% of these were observed just once. The ten top clones hold 30% to 35% of the sample.

Study-level results and caveats: Clonal expansion of both CD4+ and CD8+ blood T cells was observed from baseline to week 6 at doses 0.1 to 3.0 mg/kg. Partial responders in the 0.1-3.0 mg/kg groups had among the lowest normalized peripheral clonal expansion, especially among CD8+ T cells. The antigen specificity of the peripheral T cells that underwent clonal expansion was not determined. Low levels of normalized T-cell clonal expansion were also seen in some patients who did not respond. After ivuxolimab, expanded clones were on average more numerous among CD8+ T cells than among CD4+ T cells.

As regards this clone: It has no known antigen specificity. No much larger clone is present one base from it, and per-base qualities are unavailable.

Sequenced material: CD4+ or CD8+ T cells sorted from blood, taken in a trial of the OX40 agonist ivuxolimab. The receptor was isolated from an adult with an advanced solid tumor such as melanoma, head and neck, liver or kidney cancer. The V gene is TRBV7-2 and the J gene is TRBJ1-2; the D gene remains uncertain. The CDR3 protein: CASSLSAQWGYTF. The DNA sequence is TGTGCCAGCAGCTTATCCGCACAGTGGGGCTACACCTTC.